The entry that follows covers one T cell receptor beta chain sequence. The sample is drawn from a study of blood T cell repertoires in COVID-19. Study in general: Samples of COVID-19 (acute and convalescent) were obtained from the United States, Italy and Spain.

Generated by immunoSEQ multiplex PCR, the TCRdb table keeps only in-frame clones and is missing some. Altogether more than 150,000 clones are present, 75% to 80% being singletons, with the ten largest covering roughly 25%. With 0 bases clipped from V and 2 bases from J, the junction kept 2 bases outside the gene matches. Germline loops: CDR1 GTSNPN, CDR2 SVGIG (reference sequence). The CDR3 consists of 16 residues. The sample was peripheral blood. The TCR was taken from a woman between 70 and 85 years old with acute or convalescent COVID-19. The chain carries TRBV30 and TRBJ1-5; 12 nucleotides agree with TRBD1. The CDR3 loop is CAWSVGTGGRNQPQHF. CDR3 coding DNA: TGTGCCTGGAGTGTAGGGACAGGGGGCCGCAATCAGCCCCAGCATTTT.